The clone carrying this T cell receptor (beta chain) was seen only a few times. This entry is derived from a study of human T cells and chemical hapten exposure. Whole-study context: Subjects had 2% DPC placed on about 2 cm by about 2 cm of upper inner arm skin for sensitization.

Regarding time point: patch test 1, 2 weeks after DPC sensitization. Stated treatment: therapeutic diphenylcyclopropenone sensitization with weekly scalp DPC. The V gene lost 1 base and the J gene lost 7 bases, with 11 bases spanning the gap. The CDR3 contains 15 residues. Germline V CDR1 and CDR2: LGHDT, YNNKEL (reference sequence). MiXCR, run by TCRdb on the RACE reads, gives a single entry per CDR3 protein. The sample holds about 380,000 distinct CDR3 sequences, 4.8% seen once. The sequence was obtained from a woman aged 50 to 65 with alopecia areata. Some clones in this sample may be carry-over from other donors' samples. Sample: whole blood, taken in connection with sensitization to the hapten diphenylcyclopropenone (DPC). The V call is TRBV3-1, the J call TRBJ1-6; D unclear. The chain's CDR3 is CASSQASGRNSPLHF. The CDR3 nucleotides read TGTGCCAGCAGCCAAGCGAGCGGACGGAATTCACCCCTCCACTTT.